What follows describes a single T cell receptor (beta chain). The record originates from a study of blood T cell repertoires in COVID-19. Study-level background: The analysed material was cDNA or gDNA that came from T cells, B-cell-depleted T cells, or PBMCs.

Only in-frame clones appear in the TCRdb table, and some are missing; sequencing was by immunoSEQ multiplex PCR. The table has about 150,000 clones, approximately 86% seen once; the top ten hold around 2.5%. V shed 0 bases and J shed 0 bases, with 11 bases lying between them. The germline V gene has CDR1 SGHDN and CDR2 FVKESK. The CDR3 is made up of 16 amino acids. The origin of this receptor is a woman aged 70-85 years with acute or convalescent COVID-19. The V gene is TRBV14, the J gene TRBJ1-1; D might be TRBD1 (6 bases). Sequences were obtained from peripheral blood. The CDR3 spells CASSQDWGHLNTEAFF. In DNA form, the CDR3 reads TGTGCCAGCAGCCAAGATTGGGGACACCTGAACACTGAAGCTTTCTTT.